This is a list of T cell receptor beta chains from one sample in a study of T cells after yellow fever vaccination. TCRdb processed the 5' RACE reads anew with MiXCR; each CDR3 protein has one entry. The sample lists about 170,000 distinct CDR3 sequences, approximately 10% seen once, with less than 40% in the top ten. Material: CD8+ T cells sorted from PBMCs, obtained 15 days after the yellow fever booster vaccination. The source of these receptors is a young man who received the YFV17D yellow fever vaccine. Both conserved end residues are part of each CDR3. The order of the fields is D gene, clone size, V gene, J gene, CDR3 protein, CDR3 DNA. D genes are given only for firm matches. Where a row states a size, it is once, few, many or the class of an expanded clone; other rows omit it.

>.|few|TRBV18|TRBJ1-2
CASSPRKGYYGYTF
TGTGCCAGCTCACCACGGAAGGGCTACTATGGCTACACCTTC
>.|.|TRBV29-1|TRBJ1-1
CSVEGQSSASNTEAFF
TGCAGCGTTGAGGGCCAGTCTTCGGCTTCGAACACTGAAGCTTTCTTT
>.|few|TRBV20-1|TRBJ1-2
CSASAETNYGYTF
TGCAGTGCTAGTGCCGAAACTAACTATGGCTACACCTTC
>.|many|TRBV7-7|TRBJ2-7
CASSLYSGANYEQYF
TGTGCCAGCAGCCTATATTCTGGGGCTAACTACGAGCAGTACTTC
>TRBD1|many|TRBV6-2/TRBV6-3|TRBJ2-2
CASRTGDTGELFF
TGTGCCAGCAGGACAGGGGACACCGGGGAGCTGTTTTTT
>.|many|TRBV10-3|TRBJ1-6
CAISESISQGNSPLHF
TGTGCCATCAGTGAGTCGATCTCGCAGGGTAATTCACCCCTCCACTTT
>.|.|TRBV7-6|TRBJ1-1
CASSPTGREAFF
TGTGCCAGCAGCCCCACAGGTCGGGAAGCTTTCTTT
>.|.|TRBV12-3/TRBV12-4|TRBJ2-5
CASSLSPANQETQYF
TGTGCCAGCAGTTTATCCCCGGCAAACCAAGAGACCCAGTACTTC
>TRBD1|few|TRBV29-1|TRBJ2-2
CSVDTGGRNTGELFF
TGCAGCGTTGACACAGGGGGGAGGAACACCGGGGAGCTGTTTTTT
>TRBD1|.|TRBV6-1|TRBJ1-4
CASGDRGKVNEKLFF
TGTGCCAGCGGGGACAGGGGAAAGGTTAATGAAAAACTGTTTTTT
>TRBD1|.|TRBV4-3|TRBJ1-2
CASSQDRGAPANYGYTF
TGCGCCAGCAGCCAAGACAGGGGGGCTCCAGCTAACTATGGCTACACCTTC
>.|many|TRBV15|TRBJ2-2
CATSREATFTGELFF
TGTGCCACCAGCAGAGAGGCCACCTTCACCGGGGAGCTGTTTTTT
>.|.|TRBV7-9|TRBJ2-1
CASSFEQGQEQFF
TGTGCCAGCAGCTTTGAGCAGGGCCAAGAGCAGTTCTTC
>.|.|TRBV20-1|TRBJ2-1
CSATSLRSYNEQFF
TGCAGTGCTACTAGCTTGCGCTCCTACAATGAGCAGTTCTTC
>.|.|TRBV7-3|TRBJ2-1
CASSLSRSTYNEQFF
TGTGCCAGCAGCTTAAGTCGCAGCACCTACAATGAGCAGTTCTTC
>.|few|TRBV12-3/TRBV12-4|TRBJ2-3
CASSHFDRSTDTQYF
TGTGCCAGCAGCCACTTTGACAGGAGCACAGATACGCAGTATTTT
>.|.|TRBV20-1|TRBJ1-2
CSARDSTGWYGYTF
TGCAGTGCTAGGGACTCGACGGGATGGTATGGCTACACCTTC
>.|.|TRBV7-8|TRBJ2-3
CASSLGGREADTQYF
TGTGCCAGCAGCTTAGGGGGCAGGGAGGCAGATACGCAGTATTTT
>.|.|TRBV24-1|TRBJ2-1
CATSTGKANEQFF
TGTGCCACCAGTACAGGGAAGGCCAATGAGCAGTTCTTC
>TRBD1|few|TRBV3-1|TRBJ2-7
CASSLVDRGYEQYF
TGTGCCAGCAGCTTGGTCGACAGGGGCTACGAGCAGTACTTC
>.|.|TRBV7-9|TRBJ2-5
CASSPPRGDQETQYF
TGTGCCAGCAGCCCGCCGCGCGGAGACCAAGAGACCCAGTACTTC
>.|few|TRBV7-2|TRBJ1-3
CASSLPGRAGNTIYF
TGTGCCAGCAGCTTACCGGGCAGAGCGGGAAACACCATATATTTT
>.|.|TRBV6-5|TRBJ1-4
CASSLQETNEKLFF
TGTGCCAGCAGTCTACAGGAGACTAATGAAAAACTGTTTTTT
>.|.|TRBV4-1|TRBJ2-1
CASRDRKSSYNEQFF
TGCGCCAGCAGGGACAGAAAGAGCTCCTACAATGAGCAGTTCTTC
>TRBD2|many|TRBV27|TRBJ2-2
CASSILAGRTGELFF
TGTGCCAGCAGTATACTAGCGGGGCGGACCGGGGAGCTGTTTTTT
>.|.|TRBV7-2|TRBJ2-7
CASSLVQGPPYEQYF
TGTGCCAGCAGCTTAGTCCAGGGGCCTCCCTACGAGCAGTACTTC